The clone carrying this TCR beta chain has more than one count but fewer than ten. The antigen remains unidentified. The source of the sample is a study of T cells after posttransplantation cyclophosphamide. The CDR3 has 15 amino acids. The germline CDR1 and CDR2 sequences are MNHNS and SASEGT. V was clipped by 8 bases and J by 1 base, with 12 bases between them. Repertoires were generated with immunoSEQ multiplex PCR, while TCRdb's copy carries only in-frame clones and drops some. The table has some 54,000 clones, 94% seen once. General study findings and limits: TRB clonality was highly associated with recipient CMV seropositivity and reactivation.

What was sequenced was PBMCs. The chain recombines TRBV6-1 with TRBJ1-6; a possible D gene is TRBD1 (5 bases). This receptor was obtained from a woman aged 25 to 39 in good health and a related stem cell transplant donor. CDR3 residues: CASQRGGSYNSPLHF. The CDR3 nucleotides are TGTGCCAGCCAACGGGGGGGTTCCTATAATTCACCCCTCCACTTT.